The clone carrying this T cell receptor beta chain was seen many times. Its specificity is not known. With 5 bases removed from V and 2 bases from J, the gap between germline ends came to 12 bases. Germline V gene sequence: CDR1 MNHGY, CDR2 SVAAGI. This CDR3 is 14 amino acids long. This entry belongs to a study of T cells in Graves' hyperthyroidism and ophthalmopathy. It was RNA transcripts that yielded the amplified TCR beta CDR3 regions. The TCR CDR3 was amplified in a first-round RT-PCR using the HTBI primer set. TCRdb reprocessed the multiplex PCR reads via MiXCR and lists one record per CDR3 protein. The sample consists of about 520,000 distinct CDR3 sequences, around 24% of them appearing once. In the ophthalmopathy cohort, Clinical Activity Score was at least 3, NOSPECS grade at least 4, and duration under 3 months. Patients having uncontrolled infection, another autoimmune disease, pregnancy or lactation were not included.

Findings and caveats of the study: Stable hyperthyroidism was told apart from ophthalmopathy by a model built on 13 V-J features. It was a median approximately 6.9 months before onset that the model predicted ophthalmopathy.

This chain links TRBV6-9 with TRBJ1-2; D is ambiguous. Sequenced: blood. The clonotype originates from a woman aged 25-40 years with Graves' ophthalmopathy. In DNA form, the CDR3 reads TGTGCCAGCAGTCACAGACTAGGAAACTATGGCTACACCTTC. Translating it yields CASSHRLGNYGYTF.